A selection of T cell receptor beta chains follows, all from one sample in a study of T cell responses to AZD1222 COVID-19 vaccine. The assay was immunoSEQ multiplex PCR, and TCRdb's table has in-frame clones only and misses some. The top ten clones hold 5.5% to 8% of a sample with about 150,000 clones, 70% to 90% of them seen once. Sequenced here: peripheral blood, sampled after recovery from COVID-19. These receptors were collected from an adult who had recovered from COVID-19. Both conserved end residues are part of each CDR3. Fields, in order: J gene, clone size, D gene, V gene, CDR3 DNA, CDR3 protein. D genes are given only for firm matches. Size values are once, few and many counts, or a class for expanded clones, and some rows have none.

TRBJ1-5 | . | . | TRBV19 | TGTGCCAGTAGTATACTCAGGGAGGACAATCAGCCCCAGCATTTT | CASSILREDNQPQHF
TRBJ2-7 | . | . | TRBV19 | TGTGCCAGTAGTATCCGATGGAACTACGAGCAGTACTTC | CASSIRWNYEQYF
TRBJ2-2 | . | . | TRBV2 | TGTGCCAGCAGGGCCCTCAGGGTCAACACCGGGGAGCTGTTTTTT | CASRALRVNTGELFF
TRBJ1-6 | . | . | TRBV28 | TGTGCCAGCAGTTTAATCCAGTCGGATTCACCCCTCCACTTT | CASSLIQSDSPLHF
TRBJ1-2 | . | . | TRBV7-8 | TGTGCCAGCAGCCATACTCCCGACAGCGTCGGCTATGGCTACACCTTC | CASSHTPDSVGYGYTF
TRBJ2-5 | . | TRBD1 | TRBV7-6 | TGTGCCAGCAGCACCCGATCCGGGACAGGAGGTACGGAGACCCAGTACTTC | CASSTRSGTGGTETQYF
TRBJ2-5 | . | . | TRBV10-1 | TGCGCCAGCAGTCCCCGGGGCGGGAAGACCCAGTACTTC | CASSPRGGKTQYF
TRBJ2-5 | . | . | TRBV3-1/TRBV3-2 | TGTGCCAGCAGCCAACCAAAGGGGGGGGTAGAGACCCAGTACTTC | CASSQPKGGVETQYF
TRBJ1-4 | . | . | TRBV2 | TGTGCCAGCAGTATGATACAAAAACTGTTTTTT | CASSMIQKLFF
TRBJ1-1 | . | TRBD1 | TRBV5-6 | TGTGCCAGCAGCTCAAACCCGGGACAGGGAATGGCGACTGAAGCTTTCTTT | CASSSNPGQGMATEAFF
TRBJ1-2 | once | . | TRBV5-1 | TGCGCCAGCAGCTTGGGAGGGTCTAACTATGGCTACACCTTC | CASSLGGSNYGYTF
TRBJ2-5 | . | TRBD1 | TRBV14 | TGTGCCAGCAGCTTAGACAGGGGGCTTGTTGAGACCCAGTACTTC | CASSLDRGLVETQYF
TRBJ2-7 | . | . | TRBV4-3 | TGCGCCAGCAGCCAAGACAGGGCCTACGAGCAGTACTTC | CASSQDRAYEQYF
TRBJ1-6 | . | . | TRBV6-1 | TGTGCCAGCAGTGAAGCGATCCTAGGGGCGTCGAATTCACCCCTCCACTTT | CASSEAILGASNSPLHF
TRBJ1-4 | . | . | TRBV14 | TGTGCCAGCAGCCAAGATTTTAGAGGGAATGAAAAACTGTTTTTT | CASSQDFRGNEKLFF
TRBJ2-7 | . | . | TRBV21-1 | TGTGCCAGCAGCTCCCCGGGACAGGGCGACGAGCAGTACTTC | CASSSPGQGDEQYF
TRBJ1-2 | . | . | TRBV5-4 | TGTGCCAGCAGCTCTACTAACTATGGCTACACCTTC | CASSSTNYGYTF
TRBJ2-7 | . | TRBD2 | TRBV5-6 | TGTGCCAGCAGCTTGGCCGGGCGGGAGTGGTCCTACGAGCAGTATTTC | CASSLAGREWSYEQYF
TRBJ1-2 | . | TRBD1 | TRBV6-2/TRBV6-3 | TGTGCCAGCAGTCACCCGATGGGACAGGGGGCTGTCTATGGCTACACCTTC | CASSHPMGQGAVYGYTF
TRBJ2-2 | . | TRBD2 | TRBV6-2/TRBV6-3 | TGTGCCAGCAGTTACTCCGAGACTAGCGGGAGGGTGTTCACCGGGGAGCTGTTTTTT | CASSYSETSGRVFTGELFF
TRBJ2-3 | . | . | TRBV18 | TGTGCCAGCTCACAGTCCACAGATACGCAGTATTTT | CASSQSTDTQYF
TRBJ1-2 | . | . | TRBV3-1/TRBV3-2 | TGTGCCAGCAGCCAAGATGAGAGAGAAGAAGCCTTC | CASSQDEREEAF
TRBJ1-1 | . | . | TRBV10-3 | TGTGCCATCAGCGAACAGAGAATGAACACTGAAGCTTTCTTT | CAISEQRMNTEAFF
TRBJ1-5 | . | TRBD1 | TRBV4-1 | TGCGCCAGCAGCCAGACAGGGATCGACCAGCCCCAGCATTTT | CASSQTGIDQPQHF
TRBJ1-2 | . | . | TRBV19 | TGTGCCAGTAGTATAGGGGGCTCCCGCTATGGCTACACCTTC | CASSIGGSRYGYTF
TRBJ1-5 | . | . | TRBV7-9 | TGTGCCAGCAGCTTTGCCGGGGGAAGCAATCAGCCCCAGCATTTT | CASSFAGGSNQPQHF
TRBJ1-4 | . | . | TRBV18 | TGTGCCAGCTCACAAGGACACTTGAGACAGAGGAATGAAAAACTGTTTTTT | CASSQGHLRQRNEKLFF
TRBJ2-7 | . | . | TRBV29-1 | TGCAGCGTTGATTCAGGGGTACAGTACTTC | CSVDSGVQYF
TRBJ1-1 | . | TRBD1 | TRBV10-3 | TGTGCCATCAGTCCTGGGACAGGGGGGCTTGAAGCTTTCTTT | CAISPGTGGLEAFF
TRBJ1-5 | . | . | TRBV7-2 | TGTGCCAGCAGCTTAGGGGGGGCGAATCAGCCCCAGCATTTT | CASSLGGANQPQHF
TRBJ2-7 | . | . | TRBV4-3 | TGCGCCAGCAGCCAAGCTCTCGGACAGTACGAGCAGTACTTC | CASSQALGQYEQYF
TRBJ2-3 | . | TRBD2 | TRBV7-2 | TGTGCCAGCAGCCCCGGACTAGCGAAAGATACGCAGTATTTT | CASSPGLAKDTQYF
TRBJ1-2 | . | TRBD1 | TRBV5-5 | TGTGCCAGCAGCTTGGGCAGGGGGCTTGACATATATGGCTACACCTTC | CASSLGRGLDIYGYTF
TRBJ1-6 | . | . | TRBV2 | TGTGCCAGCGAGGGAAGACTATTATCACCCCTCCACTTT | CASEGRLLSPLHF
TRBJ1-1 | . | TRBD1 | TRBV3-1/TRBV3-2 | TGTGCCAGCAGCCAAGCGGGACAGGGGACTGAAGCTTTCTTT | CASSQAGQGTEAFF
TRBJ1-1 | . | . | TRBV5-1 | TGCGCCAGCAGCTTGCAGGGTTCGTCCTTGGGCACTGAAGCTTTCTTT | CASSLQGSSLGTEAFF
TRBJ2-7 | few | . | TRBV5-1 | TGCGCCAGCAGCTTGGAAGGCGACGTCTCCGAGCAGTACTTC | CASSLEGDVSEQYF
TRBJ2-7 | . | TRBD1 | TRBV6-2/TRBV6-3 | TGTGCCAGCAGTTACCGTGGGACAGCCACCTACGAGCAGTACTTC | CASSYRGTATYEQYF
TRBJ2-5 | . | . | TRBV5-6 | TGTGCCAGCAGCTTGAGAGGGATGGGAGAGACCCAGTACTTC | CASSLRGMGETQYF
TRBJ1-6 | . | . | TRBV6-5 | TGTGCCAGCAGGCGCTCTTCACCCCTCCACTTT | CASRRSSPLHF
TRBJ2-3 | . | . | TRBV10-3 | TGTGCCATCAGTGATTGGGACCTCACCACAGATACGCAGTATTTT | CAISDWDLTTDTQYF
TRBJ1-1 | . | . | TRBV5-1 | TGCGCCAGTCACGAGAACACTGAAGCTTTCTTT | CASHENTEAFF
TRBJ2-1 | . | TRBD2 | TRBV15 | TGTGCCACCAGCAGGACTAGCGGGAGCTACAATGAGCAGTTCTTC | CATSRTSGSYNEQFF
TRBJ2-2 | . | . | TRBV11-3 | TGTGCCAGCAGCCCGAAGAGGGACACCGGGGAGCTGTTTTTT | CASSPKRDTGELFF
TRBJ2-1 | . | . | TRBV11-1 | TGTGCCAGCAGCTTAGCCCGGGGGAGGTACAATGAGCAGTTCTTC | CASSLARGRYNEQFF
TRBJ1-1 | . | . | TRBV9 | TGTGCCAGCAGCGTAGGCAACCTTCCACTCCTGAACACTGAAGCTTTCTTT | CASSVGNLPLLNTEAFF
TRBJ2-5 | . | TRBD2 | TRBV5-4 | TGTGCCAGCAGCTTTCCCGGACTAGCGGGAGGAGAGACCCAGTACTTC | CASSFPGLAGGETQYF
TRBJ1-1 | once | . | TRBV27 | TGTGCCAGCAGTTTATCAGGGGGGGGCGGGGTAGCTTTCTTT | CASSLSGGGGVAFF